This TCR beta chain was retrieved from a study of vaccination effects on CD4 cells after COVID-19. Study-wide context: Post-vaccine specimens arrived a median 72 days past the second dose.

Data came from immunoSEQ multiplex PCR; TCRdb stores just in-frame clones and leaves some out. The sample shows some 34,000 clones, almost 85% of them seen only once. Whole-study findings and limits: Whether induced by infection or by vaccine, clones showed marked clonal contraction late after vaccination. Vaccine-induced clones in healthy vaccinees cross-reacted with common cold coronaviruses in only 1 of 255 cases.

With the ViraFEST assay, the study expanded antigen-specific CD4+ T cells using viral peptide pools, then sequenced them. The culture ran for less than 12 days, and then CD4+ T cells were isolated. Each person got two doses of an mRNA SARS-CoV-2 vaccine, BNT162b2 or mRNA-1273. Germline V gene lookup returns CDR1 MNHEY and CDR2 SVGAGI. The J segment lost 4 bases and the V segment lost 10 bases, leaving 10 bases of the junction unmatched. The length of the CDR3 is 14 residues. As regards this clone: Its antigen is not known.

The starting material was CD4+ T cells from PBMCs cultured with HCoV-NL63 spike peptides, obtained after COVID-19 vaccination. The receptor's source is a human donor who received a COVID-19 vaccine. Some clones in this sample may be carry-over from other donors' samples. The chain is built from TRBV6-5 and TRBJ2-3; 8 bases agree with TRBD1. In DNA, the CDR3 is TGTGCCACCCTGGGACAGGCCGGGGCAGATACGCAGTATTTT. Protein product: CATLGQAGADTQYF.